This T cell receptor (beta chain) was captured by sequencing in a study of CD8 T cells in Susac syndrome. FACS was used to enrich TEMRA cells, whereas the CD8+ and CD4+ T cells were obtained by negative isolation. Trimming took 4 bases from V and 4 from J, leaving 14 bases between them. The CDR3 runs to 15 residues. Germline CDR1 SGHAT, CDR2 FQNNGV. In this sample, this clonotype turned up a few times. The RNA input was about 0.45 to 1 ug, and it was reverse transcribed with random hexamers. TCRdb re-called the immunoSEQ multiplex PCR reads through MiXCR, storing one row per CDR3 protein. The table records a few hundred thousand distinct CDR3 sequences, around 89% of them present only once.

Sequences were obtained from CD8+ T cells from PBMCs. J is TRBJ1-5 and V is TRBV11-2; D gene uncertain. The sequence derives from a human donor with multiple sclerosis. The CDR3 is CASSSEPPGNQPQHF. As DNA, the CDR3 is TGTGCCAGCAGCTCCGAGCCACCGGGGAATCAGCCCCAGCATTTT.